The 30 T cell receptor beta chains below all came from one sample that was sequenced in a study of regulatory T cells in long-lasting Graves disease. The time point: persistent/refractory GD, antithyroid drugs over 5 years with positive TRAb. RNA from PBMCs was the source of the TCR library. Arm-PCR of CDR3 regions and iRepertoire HTBI primers were the basis on which TCR beta libraries were built. TCRdb reprocessed the multiplex PCR reads via MiXCR and lists one record per CDR3 protein. The table includes hundreds of thousands of distinct CDR3 sequences, 20% to 25% detected once. The source material was peripheral blood mononuclear cells (PBMCs), sampled when the disease was refractory, from a patient treated with antithyroid drugs. The source is a female donor with Graves disease.

The chain joins TRBV6-1 to TRBJ1-3; D is ambiguous. The germline V gene encodes CDR1 MNHNS and CDR2 SASEGT. Trimming left V 6 bases short and J 0 bases short, with 9 bases between. The CDR3 is 14 amino acids. The CDR3 region has the DNA TGTGCCAGCAGGGGGTGGGCCTCTGGAAACACCATATATTTT. Amino acid sequence: CASRGWASGNTIYF.

This clonotype has more than one count but fewer than ten. V usage is TRBV11-2 and J usage is TRBJ2-7; D call uncertain. The CDR3 loop spans 15 amino acids. Trimming stripped 2 bases from V and 3 bases from J, with 14 bases between. From germline, CDR1 is SGHAT and CDR2 FQNNGV. CDR3 in DNA: TGTGCCAGCAGCTTAAACAGATACCTTCTCTACGAGCAGTACTTC. It yields the protein CASSLNRYLLYEQYF. Supplemented by reference TRBV11-2 and TRBJ2-7, the full variable domain reads EAGVAQSPRYKIIEKRQSVAFWCNPISGHATLYWYQQILGQGPKLLIQFQNNGVVDDSQLPKDRFSAERLKGVDSTLKIQPAKLEDSAVYLCASSLNRYLLYEQYFGPGTRLTVT.

In regard to this clonotype: A much larger clone is a single base away; this may be a read error. In this CDR3 the conserved last residue, phenylalanine or tryptophan, is missing, so a read error is likely. V usage is TRBV28 and J usage is TRBJ1-1; possibly TRBD1 for D (6 bases). Deletions cut 6 bases from V and 0 bases from J, with 14 bases between. CDR1 and CDR2 (germline): MDHEN, SYDVKM. The CDR3 extends over 15 amino acids. This CDR3 reads CASRWLGAMNTEAFL. CDR3 coding DNA: TGTGCCAGCAGGTGGTTGGGGGCGATGAACACTGAAGCTTTCCTT.

This clonotype was picked up a small number of times. The rearrangement joins TRBV6-1 to TRBJ1-2; D remains unclear. The V gene lost 3 bases and the J gene lost 7 bases, with 15 bases spanning the gap. The germline V gene encodes CDR1 MNHNS and CDR2 SASEGT. There are 14 residues in the CDR3. CDR3 coding DNA: TGTGCCAGCAGTGAGTTATCTGGGTTGGGTGGCTACACCTTC. This codes for CASSELSGLGGYTF.

V usage is TRBV28 and J usage is TRBJ1-5; no reliable D call. V shed 10 bases and J shed 2 bases, with 15 bases lying between them. CDR1 and CDR2 (germline): MDHEN, SYDVKM. This CDR3 contains 14 residues. The CDR3 DNA sequence: TGTGCCACCCGGATGGTAGAAGGCAATCAGCCCCAGCATTTT. Translation gives CATRMVEGNQPQHF.

This chain uses TRBV14 with TRBJ2-7; 7 bases are shared with TRBD1. The V segment lost 2 bases and the J segment 5 bases; nucleotides outside the gene matches: 6. There are 14 residues in the CDR3. Germline V gene data show CDR1 as SGHDN and CDR2 as FVKESK. The CDR3 region is CASSQQQGTHEQYF. The DNA of the CDR3 is TGTGCCAGCAGCCAACAACAGGGGACCCACGAGCAGTACTTC.

This clonotype was observed many times. The chain combines TRBV6-1 with TRBJ1-2; TRBD1 matches 10 bases. With V trimmed by 0 bases and J by 5 bases, 3 bases remained unmatched. This CDR3 comprises 15 residues. Germline-derived CDR1 and CDR2 are MNHNS and SASEGT. The CDR3 DNA reads TGTGCCAGCAGTGAAGCGCCGGGACAGGGGTATGGCTACACCTTC. Translating gives CASSEAPGQGYGYTF.

This clonotype was seen only a few times. The CDR3, as DNA: TGTGCCAGCAGTTTTCTGGACAGGGGTCATGGCTACACCTTC. It encodes CASSFLDRGHGYTF. The rearrangement links TRBV28 to TRBJ1-2; 9 bases map to TRBD1. The CDR3 loop spans 14 amino acids. V shed 3 bases and J 6 bases; nucleotides not matched to a gene: 5. CDR1 is MDHEN, CDR2 SYDVKM, per germline.

This clonotype appeared many times. This chain uses TRBV7-9 with TRBJ2-5; D gene unclear. The CDR3 length is 14 residues. V dropped 5 bases and J dropped 2 bases, with 12 bases sitting between them. The V gene's germline CDR1 is SEHNR and CDR2 FQNEAQ (reference sequence). CDR3 loop: CASSRRQEQETQYF. The CDR3 DNA reads TGTGCCAGCAGCAGACGGCAGGAGCAAGAGACCCAGTACTTC.

This clonotype was counted at least ten times. The chain employs TRBV15 and TRBJ1-1, with 9 bases lining up with TRBD1. Germline CDR1 LNHNV, CDR2 YYDKDF (reference sequence). The CDR3 is made up of 13 amino acids. V was clipped by 5 bases and J by 5 bases; unmatched bases: 3. The CDR3 DNA follows: TGTGCCACCAGCGGAGGACAGGGGACTGAAGCTTTCTTT. Encoded protein: CATSGGQGTEAFF.

Points on this clonotype: Being one base from a much bigger clone, this may be a read error. V gene TRBV29-1 combines with J gene TRBJ2-5; TRBD2 might be the D (5 bases). The germline V gene encodes CDR1 SQVTM and CDR2 ANQGSEA. The CDR3 sequence is 12 residues long. CDR3 nucleotide sequence: TGCAGCGTTGCAGTCGGTGGGGAGACCCAGGACTTC. It encodes CSVAVGGETQDF. The variable domain in full, completed from reference TRBV29-1 and TRBJ2-5, reads SAVISQKPSRDICQRGTSLTIQCQVDSQVTMMFWYRQQPGQSLTLIATANQGSEATYESGFVIDKFPISRPNLTFSTLTVSNMSPEDSSIYLCSVAVGGETQDFGPGTRLLVL.

This clonotype was recorded at least ten times. The V call is TRBV6-1, the J call TRBJ1-6; 10 bases map to TRBD1. The CDR3 has 17 amino acids. The germline V gene has CDR1 MNHNS and CDR2 SASEGT. The trim removed 3 bases at V and 1 base at J, leaving 3 bases unmatched. The CDR3 DNA reads TGTGCCAGCAGTGATTGGACAGGGGGATCCTATAATTCACCCCTCCACTTT. Translated, it gives CASSDWTGGSYNSPLHF.

In its sample, this clonotype was seen many times. This sequence joins TRBV12-3 or TRBV12-4 and TRBJ1-4; no clear D. The CDR3 spans 12 residues. The V gene lost 6 bases and the J gene lost 8 bases, with 10 bases spanning the gap. DNA of the CDR3: TGTGCCAGCAGCATACGAGGGGAAAAACTGTTTTTT. Protein sequence: CASSIRGEKLFF.

This clonotype was seen a few times. The J gene is TRBJ2-2, the V gene TRBV12-3 or TRBV12-4; D is unresolved. Trimming shortened V by 7 bases and J by 6 bases, and 18 bases separated the two germline ends. CDR3 length equals 15 residues. CDR3 bases: TGTGCCAGCACCTCCTCGGTGGGCTTTCCCGGGGAGCTGTTTTTT. It is translated as CASTSSVGFPGELFF.

V is TRBV5-1 and J is TRBJ1-1; tentatively, D is TRBD1 (6 bases). The CDR3 extends over 14 amino acids. Germline V gene sequence: CDR1 SGHRS, CDR2 YFSETQ. Deletions cut 5 bases from V and 1 base from J, with 12 bases between. The DNA of the CDR3 is TGCGCCAGCAGATCTGGACAGAAGAACACTGAAGCTTTCTTT. Translating gives CASRSGQKNTEAFF.

A word on this clonotype: This likely stems from a read error, as it lies one base from a far larger clone. The J gene is TRBJ1-1, the V gene TRBV5-5, with D uncertain. Germline values: CDR1 SGHKS, CDR2 YYEKEE (reference sequence). CDR3 size: 12 residues. CDR3 DNA sequence: TGTGCCAGCAGTGAACATAACACTGGAGCTTTCTTT. Its protein is CASSEHNTGAFF.

This clonotype was detected only a few times. The V and J genes are TRBV9 and TRBJ2-7; TRBD1 matches at 10 bases. The CDR3 consists of 14 residues. CDR1 SGDLS and CDR2 YYNGEE come from the germline V gene. V gave up 4 bases and J gave up 3 bases; unmatched junction bases: 4. In DNA form, the CDR3 reads TGTGCCAGCAGCCAGGGACAGGGGTACTACGAGCAGTACTTC. Amino acids: CASSQGQGYYEQYF.

This clonotype was picked up a small number of times. The rearrangement links TRBV27 to TRBJ2-7, with D possibly TRBD1 on 6 matching bases. V gave up 5 bases and J gave up 0 bases, with 17 bases separating them. Germline loops: CDR1 MNHEY, CDR2 SMNVEV (reference sequence). CDR3 length: 16 residues. The CDR3 loop is CASSPVRTVSSYEQYF. The CDR3 DNA reads TGTGCCAGCAGTCCGGTACGGACAGTGAGCTCCTACGAGCAGTACTTC.

This clonotype came up once. A junction boundary mismatches the germline segment, possibly from a read error. CDR3 in DNA: TGTGCCAACAGTTATTGGCTGGGGTCCTGGGAGACCCAGTACTTC. Amino acids: CANSYWLGSWETQYF. The V gene is TRBV6-2 or TRBV6-3, the J gene TRBJ2-5, with D uncertain. CDR3 size: 15 residues. Germline V lookup: CDR1 MNHEY, CDR2 SVGEGT.

Concerning this clonotype itself: A much larger clone differs by one base, so this may be a read error. The V call is TRBV6-5, the J call TRBJ1-1, with D possibly being TRBD1 (5 bases). Trimming took 2 bases from V and 1 from J, leaving 11 bases between them. This CDR3 has 15 amino acids. Germline V lookup: CDR1 MNHEY, CDR2 SVGAGI. In DNA, the CDR3 is TGTGCCAGCAGTTACCCAGCGGGGGAGAACACTGAAGCTTTCTTT. Its translation is CASSYPAGENTEAFF.

This clonotype was seen just once. A clone one base away is much larger, so this may be a read error. The V gene is TRBV6-4, the J gene TRBJ2-7; TRBD1 might be the D (5 bases). This CDR3 region has 15 residues. CDR1 and CDR2 (germline): MRHNA, SNTAGT. With 3 bases removed from V and 2 bases from J, the gap between germline ends came to 14 bases. The CDR3 bases are TGTGCCAGCAGTGAGAGGCAGGGCATGCCCTACGAGCAGTACTTC. Translating gives CASSERQGMPYEQYF.

This clonotype was found a few times. This chain connects TRBV7-9 to TRBJ1-1; 11 nucleotides line up with TRBD1. The V and J ends lost 5 bases and 0 bases, in that order; junction bases with no gene match: 8. The CDR3 has 17 amino acids. Germline V CDR1 and CDR2: SEHNR, FQNEAQ (reference sequence). CDR3 nucleotide sequence: TGTGCCAGCAGCCGCCGGGACAGGGGGTTGATGAACACTGAAGCTTTCTTT. It is translated as CASSRRDRGLMNTEAFF.

This clonotype showed up many times. The chain employs TRBV5-5 and TRBJ1-2, with a possible D match to TRBD1 (6 bases). This CDR3 comprises 12 residues. V was cut by 7 bases and J by 0 bases, with 7 bases left in between. CDR1 is SGHKS and CDR2 is YYEKEE in the germline V gene (reference sequence). The CDR3 DNA reads as TGTGCCAGCGGACAGCCTAACTATGGCTACACCTTC. Amino acid sequence: CASGQPNYGYTF.

This clonotype appeared a few times. The chain employs TRBV28 and TRBJ2-1, with 9 bases identical to TRBD2. CDR3 length: 16 amino acids. V lost 5 bases and J lost 7; bases outside the gene matches: 12. The germline gives CDR1 MDHEN, CDR2 SYDVKM. CDR3 sequence (DNA): TGTGCCAGCAGTCCACCTATAGCGGGAGTAACGAATGAGCAGTTCTTC. Amino acid sequence: CASSPPIAGVTNEQFF.

The rearrangement links TRBV28 to TRBJ2-7; 9 bases line up with TRBD2. CDR1 MDHEN and CDR2 SYDVKM come from the germline V gene. The CDR3 extends over 13 amino acids. V trimming: 10 bases; J trimming: 2 bases; junction bases outside the gene matches: 6. CDR3 in DNA: TGTGCCACCGGGGCGGGAGGGCCCTACGAGCAGTACTTC. It is translated as CATGAGGPYEQYF.

This clonotype occurred many times. CDR3 region: CASSVRQGAGANVLTF. The CDR3 DNA sequence: TGTGCCAGCAGCGTAAGACAGGGTGCTGGGGCCAACGTCCTGACTTTC. The rearrangement uses TRBV6-1 and TRBJ2-6; 7 bases match TRBD1. CDR1 is MNHNS and CDR2 is SASEGT in the germline V gene. The J segment lost 2 bases and the V segment lost 6 bases, leaving 7 bases of the junction unmatched. CDR3 length equals 16 residues.

The chain combines TRBV4-1 with TRBJ2-2; 7 bases agree with TRBD1. This CDR3 region has 16 residues. CDR1 is MGHRA and CDR2 is YSYEKL in the germline V gene. The trim removed 2 bases at V and 0 bases at J, leaving 3 bases unmatched. DNA of the CDR3: TGCGCCAGCAGCCAACGACAGGGCCCGAACACCGGGGAGCTGTTTTTT. Its protein is CASSQRQGPNTGELFF.

V gene TRBV18 combines with J gene TRBJ2-3, with TRBD1 as a possible D gene (6 bases). Germline CDR1 and CDR2: KGHSH and LQKENI. This CDR3 comprises 16 residues. V was pared by 1 base and J by 0 bases, with 11 bases between. CDR3 nucleotides: TGTGCCAGCTCACCACGGGCAGGGGCGAGCACAGATACGCAGTATTTT. Translating it yields CASSPRAGASTDTQYF.

Remarks on this clonotype: Possible read error: a much larger clone is one base away. This chain links TRBV6-4 with TRBJ2-7, with a possible D match to TRBD2 (6 bases). The CDR3 has 14 amino acids. The V gene's germline CDR1 is MRHNA and CDR2 SNTAGT. The CDR3 reads CASFSIAASYVQYF. CDR3 nucleotides: TGTGCCAGTTTCTCCATAGCGGCCTCCTACGTGCAGTACTTC.

This clonotype showed up many times. V and J are TRBV11-2 and TRBJ1-1, with D maybe TRBD1 (6 bases). Germline V gene lookup returns CDR1 SGHAT and CDR2 FQNNGV. The CDR3 runs 15 residues. V was shortened by 1 base and J by 4 bases, with 13 bases between the two germline ends. The CDR3, as DNA: TGTGCCAGCAGCTTAGGACAGGTTTGGGGCACTGAAGCTTTCTTT. Its protein product is CASSLGQVWGTEAFF.